A selection of T cell receptor beta chains follows, all from one sample in a study of CD8+CD57+ T cells in acquired aplastic anemia. MiXCR was run by TCRdb on the reads, yielding one entry per CDR3 protein. The sample holds about 160,000 distinct CDR3 sequences, around half seen once. The sequencing sample was made of sorted CD4+, CD8+, or CD8+CD57+ T cells (not recorded which) from PBMCs. The receptors stem from a human donor with aplastic anemia. Both conserved end residues are part of each CDR3. D genes are given only for firm matches. The size of a clone is reported for some rows only, either as once, few or many, or as a class for expanded clones.

d_call clone_size j_call v_call cdr3_aa cdr3_nt
TRBD1 . TRBJ1-1 TRBV29-1 CSVGGQGAGNTEAFF TGCAGCGTTGGGGGACAGGGGGCCGGAAACACTGAAGCTTTCTTT
TRBD1 many TRBJ1-2 TRBV7-2 CASRRGTGYGYTF TGTGCCAGCAGGAGGGGGACAGGCTATGGCTACACCTTC
. . TRBJ2-1 TRBV7-3 CASSLGVSSYNGQFF TGTGCCAGCAGCTTAGGGGTGAGCTCCTACAATGGGCAGTTCTTC
TRBD2 once TRBJ2-1 TRBV15 CATSFRTSGLYNEQFF TGTGCCACCAGCTTCCGGACTAGCGGGTTATACAATGAGCAGTTCTTC
. many TRBJ2-7 TRBV19 CASSIAGNEQYF TGTGCCAGTAGTATAGCAGGGAACGAGCAGTACTTC
TRBD2 . TRBJ2-5 TRBV20-1 CSARSFGLAGEGETQYF TGCAGTGCTAGATCTTTTGGACTAGCGGGGGAAGGAGAGACCCAGTACTTC
. . TRBJ2-2 TRBV20-1 CSASDGPPGELFF TGCAGTGCTAGTGACGGGCCCCCCGGGGAGCTGTTTTTT
. . TRBJ1-2 TRBV6-5 CASSYTGGSPGYYGYTF TGTGCCAGCAGTTACACCGGGGGGAGTCCGGGGTACTATGGCTACACCTTC
. many TRBJ1-1 TRBV12-3/TRBV12-4 CASSPQGLNTEAFF TGTGCCAGCAGTCCCCAGGGACTGAACACTGAAGCTTTCTTT
TRBD1 . TRBJ1-5 TRBV2 CASRGQNQPQHF TGTGCCAGCAGGGGACAGAATCAGCCCCAGCATTTC